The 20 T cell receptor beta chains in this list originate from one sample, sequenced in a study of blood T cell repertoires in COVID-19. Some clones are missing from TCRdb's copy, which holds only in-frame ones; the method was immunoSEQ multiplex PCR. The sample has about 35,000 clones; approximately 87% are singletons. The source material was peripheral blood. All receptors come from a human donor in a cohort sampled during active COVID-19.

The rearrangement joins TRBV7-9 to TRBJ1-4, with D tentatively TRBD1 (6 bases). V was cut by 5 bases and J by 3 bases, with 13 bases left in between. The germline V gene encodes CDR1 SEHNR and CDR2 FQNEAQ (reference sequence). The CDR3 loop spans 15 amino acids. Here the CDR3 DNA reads TGTGCCAGCAGCCGAACAGGGTTGCCTAATGAAAAACTGTTTTTT. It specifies CASSRTGLPNEKLFF.

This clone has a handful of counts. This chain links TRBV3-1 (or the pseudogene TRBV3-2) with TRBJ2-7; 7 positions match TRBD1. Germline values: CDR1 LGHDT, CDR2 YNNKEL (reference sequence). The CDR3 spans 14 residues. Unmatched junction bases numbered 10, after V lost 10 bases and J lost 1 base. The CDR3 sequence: CAISRGPFSYEQYF. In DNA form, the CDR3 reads TGTGCCATCTCAAGGGGGCCTTTTTCCTACGAGCAGTACTTC.

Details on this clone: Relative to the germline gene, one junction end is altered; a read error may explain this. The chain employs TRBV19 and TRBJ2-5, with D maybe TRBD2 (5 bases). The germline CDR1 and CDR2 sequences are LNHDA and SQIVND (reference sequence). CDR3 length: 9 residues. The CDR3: CATSPGSHF. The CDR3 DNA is TGTGCCACCAGCCCGGGATCCCACTTC.

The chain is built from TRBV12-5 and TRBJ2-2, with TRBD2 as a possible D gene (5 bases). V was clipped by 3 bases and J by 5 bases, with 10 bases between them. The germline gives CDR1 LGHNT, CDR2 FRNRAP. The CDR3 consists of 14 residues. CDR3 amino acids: CASGFASGTGELFF. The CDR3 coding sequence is TGTGCTAGTGGTTTTGCGTCGGGAACCGGGGAGCTGTTTTTT.

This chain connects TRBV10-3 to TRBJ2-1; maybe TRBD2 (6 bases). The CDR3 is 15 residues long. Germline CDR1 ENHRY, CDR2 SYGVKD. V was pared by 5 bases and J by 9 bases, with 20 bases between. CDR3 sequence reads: CAISLGDSGVSEQFF. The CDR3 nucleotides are TGTGCCATCAGTTTAGGAGATTCGGGGGTGAGTGAGCAGTTCTTC.

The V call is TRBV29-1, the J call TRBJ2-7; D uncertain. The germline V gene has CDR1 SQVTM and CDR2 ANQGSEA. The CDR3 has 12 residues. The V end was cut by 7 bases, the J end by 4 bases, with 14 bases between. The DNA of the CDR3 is TGCAGCGGGAATCAGGTAACTTACGAGCAGTACTTC. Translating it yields CSGNQVTYEQYF.

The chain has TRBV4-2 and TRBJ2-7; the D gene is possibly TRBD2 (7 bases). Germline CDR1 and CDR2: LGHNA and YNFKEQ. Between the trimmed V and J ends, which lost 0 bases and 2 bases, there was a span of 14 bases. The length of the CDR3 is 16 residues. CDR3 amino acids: CASSQDLGGVPYEQYF. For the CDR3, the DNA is TGTGCCAGCAGCCAAGATTTAGGGGGGGTTCCCTACGAGCAGTACTTC.

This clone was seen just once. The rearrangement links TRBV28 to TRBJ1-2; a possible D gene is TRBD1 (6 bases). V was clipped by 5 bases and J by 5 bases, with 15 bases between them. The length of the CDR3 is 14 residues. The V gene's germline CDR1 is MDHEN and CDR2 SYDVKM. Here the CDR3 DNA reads TGTGCCAGCAGTCCCTTCGACAGGCTATATGGCTACACCTTC. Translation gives CASSPFDRLYGYTF.

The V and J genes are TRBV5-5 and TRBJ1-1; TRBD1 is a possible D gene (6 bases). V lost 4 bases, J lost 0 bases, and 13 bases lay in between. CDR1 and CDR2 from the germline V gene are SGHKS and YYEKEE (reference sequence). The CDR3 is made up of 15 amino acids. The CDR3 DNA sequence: TGTGCCAGCAGCCAGACAGGTTACCTGAACACTGAAGCTTTCTTT. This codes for CASSQTGYLNTEAFF.

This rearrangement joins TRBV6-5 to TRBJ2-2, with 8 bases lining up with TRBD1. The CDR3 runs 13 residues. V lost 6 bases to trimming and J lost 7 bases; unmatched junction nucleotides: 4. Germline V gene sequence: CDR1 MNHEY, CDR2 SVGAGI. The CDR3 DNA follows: TGTGCCAGCAGCAGACAGGGGAGCGGGGAGCTGTTTTTT. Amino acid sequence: CASSRQGSGELFF.

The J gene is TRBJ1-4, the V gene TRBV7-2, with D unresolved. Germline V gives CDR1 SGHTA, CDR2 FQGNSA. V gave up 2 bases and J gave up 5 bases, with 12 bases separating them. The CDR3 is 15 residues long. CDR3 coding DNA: TGTGCCAGCAGCTTAAACGCACAGAGAAATGAAAAACTGTTTTTT. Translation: CASSLNAQRNEKLFF.

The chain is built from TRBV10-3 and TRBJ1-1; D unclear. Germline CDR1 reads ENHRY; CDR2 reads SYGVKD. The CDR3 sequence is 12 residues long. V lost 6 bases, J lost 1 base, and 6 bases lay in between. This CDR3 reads CAIRHGNTEAFF. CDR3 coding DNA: TGTGCCATCAGGCACGGGAACACTGAAGCTTTCTTT.

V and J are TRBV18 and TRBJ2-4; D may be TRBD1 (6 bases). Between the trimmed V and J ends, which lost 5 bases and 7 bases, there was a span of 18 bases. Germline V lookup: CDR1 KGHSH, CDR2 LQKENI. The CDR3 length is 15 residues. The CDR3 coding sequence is TGTGCCAGCTCATACACAGGGCTCCGGGGCAACATTCAGTACTTC. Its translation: CASSYTGLRGNIQYF.

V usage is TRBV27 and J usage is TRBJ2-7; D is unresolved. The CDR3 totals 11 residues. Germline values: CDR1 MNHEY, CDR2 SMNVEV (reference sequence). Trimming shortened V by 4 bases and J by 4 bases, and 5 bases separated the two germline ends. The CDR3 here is CASSSYYEQYF. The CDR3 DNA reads TGTGCCAGCAGTTCGTATTACGAGCAGTACTTC.

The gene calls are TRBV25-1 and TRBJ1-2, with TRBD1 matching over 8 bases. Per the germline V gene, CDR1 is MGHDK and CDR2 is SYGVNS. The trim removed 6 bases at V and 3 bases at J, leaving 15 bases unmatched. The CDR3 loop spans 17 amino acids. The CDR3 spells CASSSDRGPPRDYGYTF. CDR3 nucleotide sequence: TGTGCCAGCAGCAGCGACAGGGGTCCCCCTCGCGACTATGGCTACACCTTC.

CDR3 bases: TGTGCCAGCAGTGAAGTGGGCTACTACAATGAGCAGTTCTTC. Protein sequence: CASSEVGYYNEQFF. The chain recombines TRBV6-1 with TRBJ2-1, with D unresolved. Germline CDR1 and CDR2: MNHNS and SASEGT. The CDR3 runs to 14 residues. Trimming left V 1 base short and J 3 bases short, with 7 bases between.

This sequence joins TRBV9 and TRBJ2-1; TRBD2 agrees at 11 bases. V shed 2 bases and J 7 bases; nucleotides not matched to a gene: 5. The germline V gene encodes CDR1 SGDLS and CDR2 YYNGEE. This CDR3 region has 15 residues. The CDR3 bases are TGTGCCAGCAGCGTCGTAGCGGGGGGGCATAATGAGCAGTTCTTC. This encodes CASSVVAGGHNEQFF.

DNA for the CDR3: TGTGCCATCAACCCGGGACAGGGACCCTACGAGCAGTACTTC. Amino acid sequence: CAINPGQGPYEQYF. The chain combines TRBV10-3 with TRBJ2-7, with TRBD1 matching 9 bases. J was trimmed by 2 bases and V by 7 bases; bases with no gene match: 6. The CDR3 consists of 14 residues. Germline V gene lookup returns CDR1 ENHRY and CDR2 SYGVKD.

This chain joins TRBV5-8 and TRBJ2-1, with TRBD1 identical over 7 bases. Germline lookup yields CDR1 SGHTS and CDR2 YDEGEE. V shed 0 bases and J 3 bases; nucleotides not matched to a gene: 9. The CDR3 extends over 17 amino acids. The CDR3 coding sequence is TGTGCCAGCAGCTTGGGCCGGGACAGCGGAATCTACAATGAGCAGTTCTTC. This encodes CASSLGRDSGIYNEQFF.

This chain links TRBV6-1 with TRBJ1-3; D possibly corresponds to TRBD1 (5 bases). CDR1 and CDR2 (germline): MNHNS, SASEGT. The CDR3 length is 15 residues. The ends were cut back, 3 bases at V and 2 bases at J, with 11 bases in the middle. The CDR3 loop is CASSDRGRAGNTIYF. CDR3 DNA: TGTGCCAGCAGTGATAGGGGTAGAGCTGGAAACACCATATATTTT.